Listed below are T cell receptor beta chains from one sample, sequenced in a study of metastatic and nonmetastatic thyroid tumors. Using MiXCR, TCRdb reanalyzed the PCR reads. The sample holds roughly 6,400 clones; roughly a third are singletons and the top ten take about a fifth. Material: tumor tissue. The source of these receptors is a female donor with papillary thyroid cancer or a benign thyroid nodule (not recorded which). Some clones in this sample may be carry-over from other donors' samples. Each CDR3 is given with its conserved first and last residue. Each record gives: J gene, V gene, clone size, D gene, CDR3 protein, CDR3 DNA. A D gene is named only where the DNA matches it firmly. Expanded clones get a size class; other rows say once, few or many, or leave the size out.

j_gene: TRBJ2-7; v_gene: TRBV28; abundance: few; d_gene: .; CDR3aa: CASRECFSYEQYF; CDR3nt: TGTGCCAGCAGAGAGTGTTTCTCCTACGAGCAGTACTTC
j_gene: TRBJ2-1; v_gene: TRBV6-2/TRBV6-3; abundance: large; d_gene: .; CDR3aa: CASSYLGRSSYNEQFF; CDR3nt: TGTGCCAGCAGTTACCTTGGGAGAAGCTCCTACAATGAGCAGTTCTTC
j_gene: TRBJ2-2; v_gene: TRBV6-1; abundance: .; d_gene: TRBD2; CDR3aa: CASRPGTSGAGELFF; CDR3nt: TGTGCCAGCAGACCCGGGACTAGCGGGGCCGGGGAGCTGTTTTTT
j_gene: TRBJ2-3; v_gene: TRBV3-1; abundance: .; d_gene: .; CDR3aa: CASSRQGKDTQYF; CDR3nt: TGTGCCAGCAGCCGACAAGGGAAAGATACGCAGTATTTC
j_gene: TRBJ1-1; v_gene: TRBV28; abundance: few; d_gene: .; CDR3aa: CASSPGHLNTEAFF; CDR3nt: TGTGCCAGCAGCCCGGGACACTTGAACACTGAAGCTTTCTTT
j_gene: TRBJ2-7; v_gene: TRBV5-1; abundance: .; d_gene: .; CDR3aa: CASSLSIYEQYF; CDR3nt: TGCGCCAGCAGCTTGTCTATCTACGAGCAGTACTTC
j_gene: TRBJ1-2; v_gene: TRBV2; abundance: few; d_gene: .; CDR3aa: CASSEEPGYYGYTF; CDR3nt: TGTGCCAGCAGTGAAGAACCGGGCTACTATGGCTACACCTTC
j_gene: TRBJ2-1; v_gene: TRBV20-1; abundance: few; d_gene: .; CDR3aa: CSARDGVGNEQFF; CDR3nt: TGCAGTGCTAGAGATGGGGTAGGGAATGAGCAGTTCTTC
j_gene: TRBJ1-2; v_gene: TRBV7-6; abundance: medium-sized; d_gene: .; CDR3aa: CASSPGGFGYTF; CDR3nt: TGTGCCAGCAGCCCGGGGGGGTTTGGCTACACCTTC
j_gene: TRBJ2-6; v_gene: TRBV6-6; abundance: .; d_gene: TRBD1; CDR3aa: CASSYQGQGRSGANVLTF; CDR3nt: TGTGCCAGCAGTTACCAGGGACAGGGGAGATCTGGGGCCAACGTCCTGACTTTC
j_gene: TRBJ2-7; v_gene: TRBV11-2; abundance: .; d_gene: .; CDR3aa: CASSLVQRPYEQYF; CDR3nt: TGTGCCAGCAGCTTGGTTCAGCGCCCCTACGAGCAGTACTTC
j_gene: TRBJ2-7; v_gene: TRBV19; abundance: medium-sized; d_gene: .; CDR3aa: CASSIGDGAYEQYF; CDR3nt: TGTGCCAGTAGTATTGGAGACGGGGCCTACGAGCAGTACTTC
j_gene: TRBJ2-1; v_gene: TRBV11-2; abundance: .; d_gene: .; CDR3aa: CASTPYSRVDEQFF; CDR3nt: TGTGCCAGCACCCCCTACTCGCGAGTCGATGAGCAGTTCTTC
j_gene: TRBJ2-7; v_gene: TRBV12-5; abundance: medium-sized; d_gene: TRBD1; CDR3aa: CASGLATGVEQYF; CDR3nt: TGTGCTAGTGGTTTGGCGACAGGGGTAGAGCAGTACTTC
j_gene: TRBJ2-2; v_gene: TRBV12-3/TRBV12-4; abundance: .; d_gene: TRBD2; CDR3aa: CASSLSLAGITGELFF; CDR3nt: TGTGCCAGCAGTTTGAGTCTAGCGGGGATCACCGGGGAGCTGTTTTTT
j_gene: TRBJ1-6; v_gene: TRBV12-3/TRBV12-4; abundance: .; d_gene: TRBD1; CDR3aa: CASSHRTGGSTSPLHF; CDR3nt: TGTGCCAGCAGCCATCGGACAGGGGGAAGTACTTCACCCCTCCACTTT
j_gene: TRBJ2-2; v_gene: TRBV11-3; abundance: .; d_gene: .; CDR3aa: CASTRDGNTVELFF; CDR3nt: TGTGCCAGCACGAGGGACGGGAACACCGTGGAGCTGTTTTTT
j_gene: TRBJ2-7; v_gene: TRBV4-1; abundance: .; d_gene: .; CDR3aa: CASSQEMSSEQYF; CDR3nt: TGCGCCAGCAGCCAAGAAATGAGTTCCGAGCAGTACTTC
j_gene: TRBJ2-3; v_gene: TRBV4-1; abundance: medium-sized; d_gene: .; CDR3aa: CASSQDRLSTDTQYF; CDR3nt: TGCGCCAGCAGCCAAGATCGGCTTAGCACAGATACGCAGTATTTT
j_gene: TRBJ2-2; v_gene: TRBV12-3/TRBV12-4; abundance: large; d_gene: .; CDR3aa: CASSLIYGELFF; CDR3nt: TGTGCCAGCAGTTTAATCTACGGGGAGCTGTTTTTT
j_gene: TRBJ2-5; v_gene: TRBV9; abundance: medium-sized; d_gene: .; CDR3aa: CASSPRWAGETQYF; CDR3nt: TGTGCCAGCAGCCCCAGGTGGGCGGGAGAGACCCAGTACTTC
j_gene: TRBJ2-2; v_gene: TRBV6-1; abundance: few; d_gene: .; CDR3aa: CASSEGHRESGELFF; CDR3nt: TGTGCCAGCAGTGAAGGACATAGGGAATCCGGGGAGCTGTTTTTT
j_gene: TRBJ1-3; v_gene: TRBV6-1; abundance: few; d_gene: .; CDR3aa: CASSEMGGGSGNTVYF; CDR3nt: TGTGCCAGCAGTGAGATGGGGGGGGGTTCTGGAAACACCGTATATTTT
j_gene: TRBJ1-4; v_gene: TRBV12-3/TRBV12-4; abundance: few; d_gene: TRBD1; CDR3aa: CASKKPGQGIEKLFF; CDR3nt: TGTGCCAGCAAGAAACCGGGACAGGGGATTGAAAAACTGTTTTTT
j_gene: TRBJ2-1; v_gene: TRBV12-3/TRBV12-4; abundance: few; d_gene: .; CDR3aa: CASSWPGDNEQFF; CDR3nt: TGTGCCAGCAGTTGGCCGGGAGATAATGAGCAGTTCTTC
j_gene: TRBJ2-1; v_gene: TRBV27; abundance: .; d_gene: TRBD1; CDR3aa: CASTVLQGANEQFF; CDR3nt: TGTGCCAGCACCGTTTTACAGGGGGCAAATGAGCAGTTCTTC
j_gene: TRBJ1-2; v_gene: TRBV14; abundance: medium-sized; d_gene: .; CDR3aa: CASSQEQGFYGYTF; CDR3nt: TGTGCCAGCAGCCAAGAGCAGGGCTTCTATGGCTACACCTTC
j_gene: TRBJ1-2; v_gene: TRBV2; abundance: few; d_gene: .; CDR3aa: CASSEGGSGYTF; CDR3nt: TGTGCCAGCAGTGAAGGGGGCAGCGGCTACACCTTC
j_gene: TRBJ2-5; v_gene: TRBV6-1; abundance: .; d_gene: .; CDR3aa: CASGERFPQVMEETQYF; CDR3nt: TGTGCCAGCGGTGAACGCTTTCCACAGGTAATGGAAGAGACCCAGTACTTC
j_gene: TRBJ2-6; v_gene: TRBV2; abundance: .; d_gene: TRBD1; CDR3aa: CASSPSIGQGFSGANVLTF; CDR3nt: TGTGCCAGCAGCCCTTCTATTGGACAGGGATTCTCTGGGGCCAACGTCCTGACTTTC
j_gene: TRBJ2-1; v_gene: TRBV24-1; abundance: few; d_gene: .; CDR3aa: CATSDFEAGSYNEQFF; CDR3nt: TGTGCCACCAGTGATTTTGAGGCAGGCTCCTACAATGAGCAGTTCTTC
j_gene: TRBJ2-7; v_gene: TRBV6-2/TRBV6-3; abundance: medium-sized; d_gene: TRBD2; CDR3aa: CASSDRDYAYEQYF; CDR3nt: TGTGCCAGCAGTGACCGGGACTACGCCTACGAGCAGTACTTC
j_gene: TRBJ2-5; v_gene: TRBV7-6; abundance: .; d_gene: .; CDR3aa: CASSSAGHGTQYF; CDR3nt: TGTGCCAGCAGCTCTGCAGGCCACGGGACCCAGTACTTC
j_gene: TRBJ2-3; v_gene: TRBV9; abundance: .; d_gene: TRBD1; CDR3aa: CASSVVSQGTDTQYF; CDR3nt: TGTGCCAGCAGCGTAGTTTCACAGGGGACAGATACGCAGTATTTT
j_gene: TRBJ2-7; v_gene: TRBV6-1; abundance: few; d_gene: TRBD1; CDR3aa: CASGRASGQGLYEQYF; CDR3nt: TGTGCCAGCGGAAGGGCCTCGGGACAGGGCCTCTACGAGCAGTACTTC
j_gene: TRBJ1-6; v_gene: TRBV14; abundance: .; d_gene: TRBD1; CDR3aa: CASSLSGGGSPLHF; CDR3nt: TGTGCCAGCAGCCTCTCAGGGGGAGGTTCACCCCTCCACTTT
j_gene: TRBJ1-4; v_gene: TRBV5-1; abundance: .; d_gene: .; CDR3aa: CASSPGIDLKEKLFF; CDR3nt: TGCGCCAGCAGCCCGGGGATCGACCTGAAAGAAAAACTGTTTTTT
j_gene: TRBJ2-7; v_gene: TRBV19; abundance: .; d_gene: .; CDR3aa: CASRIDDGGTYEQYF; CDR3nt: TGTGCCAGTAGGATTGACGACGGGGGCACCTACGAGCAGTACTTC
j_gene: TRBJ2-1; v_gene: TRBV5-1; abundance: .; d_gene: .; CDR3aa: CASSLDLGGGNEQFF; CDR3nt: TGCGCCAGCAGCTTGGATCTCGGGGGAGGCAATGAGCAGTTCTTC
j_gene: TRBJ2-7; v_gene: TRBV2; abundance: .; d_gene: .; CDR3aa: CASSESWQTYEQYF; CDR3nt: TGTGCCAGCAGTGAAAGTTGGCAGACCTACGAGCAGTACTTC
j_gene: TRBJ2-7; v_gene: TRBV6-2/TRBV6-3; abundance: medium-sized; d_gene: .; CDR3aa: CASSHGTTYEQYF; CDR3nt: TGTGCCAGCAGTCACGGGACGACCTACGAGCAGTACTTC
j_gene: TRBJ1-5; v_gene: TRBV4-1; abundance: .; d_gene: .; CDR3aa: CASSQDGGHQPQHF; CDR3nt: TGCGCCAGCAGCCAAGATGGCGGACATCAGCCCCAGCATTTT
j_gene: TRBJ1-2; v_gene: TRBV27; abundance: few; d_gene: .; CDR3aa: CASSFEGNYGYTF; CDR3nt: TGTGCCAGCAGCTTCGAGGGTAACTATGGCTACACCTTC
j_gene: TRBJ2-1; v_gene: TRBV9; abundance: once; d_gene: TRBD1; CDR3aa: CASTIDGTGFNEQFF; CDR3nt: TGTGCCAGCACCATAGACGGGACAGGGTTCAATGAGCAGTTCTTC
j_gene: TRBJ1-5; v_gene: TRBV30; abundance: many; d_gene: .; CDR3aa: CAWTPLDSKASNQPQHF; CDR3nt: TGTGCCTGGACCCCTTTGGATTCCAAAGCAAGCAATCAGCCTCAGCATTTT
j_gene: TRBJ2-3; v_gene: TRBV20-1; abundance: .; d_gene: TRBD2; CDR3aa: CSARSPAGAGALTDTQYF; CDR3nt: TGCAGTGCTAGATCCCCGGCAGGAGCGGGAGCTCTAACAGATACGCAGTATTTT
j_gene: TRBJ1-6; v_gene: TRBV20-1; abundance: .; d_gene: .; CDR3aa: CSARDGISYNSPLHF; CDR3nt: TGCAGTGCTAGAGACGGGATATCCTATAATTCACCCCTCCACTTT
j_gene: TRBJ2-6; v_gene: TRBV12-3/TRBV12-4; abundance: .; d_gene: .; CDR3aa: CASRKDTGANVLTF; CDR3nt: TGTGCCAGCAGGAAGGATACTGGGGCCAACGTCCTGACTTTC